These T cell receptor beta chains were read from a single sample in a study of immune evolution from preneoplasia to lung adenocarcinoma. Produced via immunoSEQ multiplex PCR; TCRdb's table is partial and in-frame only. The sample holds several thousand clones, around 80% seen once. The source material was FFPE adjacent normal lung tissue. The receptors were sampled from a donor older than 65 with lung adenocarcinoma. CDR3s include the opening cysteine and the closing phenylalanine or tryptophan. A D gene is named only where the DNA matches it firmly. Clone sizes are given selectively: once, few, many, or a class where the clone is expanded.

clone_size: -; j_call: TRBJ2-2; d_call: -; v_call: TRBV30; cdr3_aa: CAWTAQLNTGELFF; cdr3_nt: TGTGCCTGGACGGCCCAACTAAACACCGGGGAGCTGTTTTTT
clone_size: -; j_call: TRBJ1-1; d_call: -; v_call: TRBV29-1; cdr3_aa: CSVTINTEAFF; cdr3_nt: TGCAGCGTAACAATAAACACTGAAGCTTTCTTT
clone_size: -; j_call: TRBJ1-2; d_call: -; v_call: TRBV4-1; cdr3_aa: CASRSQGLANYGYTF; cdr3_nt: TGCGCCAGCAGGTCACAGGGTCTAGCTAACTATGGCTACACCTTC
clone_size: -; j_call: TRBJ2-3; d_call: TRBD2; v_call: TRBV27; cdr3_aa: CASRSSGLTDTQYF; cdr3_nt: TGTGCCAGCAGGTCTAGCGGGCTTACAGATACGCAGTATTTT
clone_size: -; j_call: TRBJ2-2; d_call: -; v_call: TRBV11-3; cdr3_aa: CASSLVLSWTSTGELFF; cdr3_nt: TGTGCCAGCAGCTTAGTCCTCAGTTGGACATCTACCGGGGAGCTGTTTTTT
clone_size: -; j_call: TRBJ2-3; d_call: -; v_call: TRBV27; cdr3_aa: CASSQDRKQYF; cdr3_nt: TGTGCCAGCAGTCAAGACAGAAAGCAGTATTTT
clone_size: -; j_call: TRBJ1-2; d_call: -; v_call: TRBV30; cdr3_aa: CAWSVGLNYGYTF; cdr3_nt: TGTGCCTGGAGTGTAGGGCTCAACTATGGCTACACCTTC
clone_size: -; j_call: TRBJ1-1; d_call: -; v_call: TRBV2; cdr3_aa: CATKTNTEAFF; cdr3_nt: TGTGCCACAAAGACAAACACTGAAGCTTTCTTT
clone_size: -; j_call: TRBJ1-2; d_call: -; v_call: TRBV27; cdr3_aa: CASSLERGLGYTF; cdr3_nt: TGTGCCAGCAGTTTGGAGCGCGGCCTTGGCTACACCTTC
clone_size: -; j_call: TRBJ2-2; d_call: -; v_call: TRBV4-3; cdr3_aa: CASSQYGGDTGELFF; cdr3_nt: TGCGCCAGCAGCCAATACGGGGGCGACACCGGGGAGCTGTTTTTT
clone_size: -; j_call: TRBJ2-3; d_call: -; v_call: TRBV29-1; cdr3_aa: CSVIGGGTDTQYF; cdr3_nt: TGCAGCGTTATCGGCGGAGGCACAGATACGCAGTATTTT
clone_size: -; j_call: TRBJ1-2; d_call: TRBD1; v_call: TRBV14; cdr3_aa: CASSQGVTGEGYTF; cdr3_nt: TGTGCCAGCAGCCAAGGGGTGACAGGGGAGGGCTACACCTTC
clone_size: once; j_call: TRBJ2-2; d_call: -; v_call: TRBV7-3; cdr3_aa: CASSLAGSGELFF; cdr3_nt: TGTGCCAGCAGCTTAGCCGGCTCCGGGGAGCTGTTTTTT
clone_size: -; j_call: TRBJ2-5; d_call: -; v_call: TRBV7-2; cdr3_aa: CASSPKGETQYF; cdr3_nt: TGTGCCAGCAGCCCGAAGGGAGAGACCCAGTACTTC
clone_size: -; j_call: TRBJ2-1; d_call: TRBD2; v_call: TRBV28; cdr3_aa: CASSLAGRTGRSYNEQFF; cdr3_nt: TGTGCCAGCAGTTTAGCCGGGAGAACCGGGAGGTCCTACAATGAGCAGTTCTTC
clone_size: -; j_call: TRBJ2-4; d_call: -; v_call: TRBV19; cdr3_aa: CASSSGTKNIQYF; cdr3_nt: TGTGCCAGCTCGTCGGGGACCAAAAACATTCAGTACTTC
clone_size: -; j_call: TRBJ2-5; d_call: TRBD2; v_call: TRBV9; cdr3_aa: CASSERAGIGETQYF; cdr3_nt: TGTGCCAGCAGCGAGAGAGCGGGAATCGGCGAGACCCAGTACTTC
clone_size: -; j_call: TRBJ2-7; d_call: -; v_call: TRBV4-3; cdr3_aa: CASSTSSGYEQYF; cdr3_nt: TGCGCCAGCAGTACAAGTTCAGGGTACGAGCAGTACTTC
clone_size: -; j_call: TRBJ2-7; d_call: TRBD1; v_call: TRBV28; cdr3_aa: CASSYPGQGVHEQYF; cdr3_nt: TGTGCCAGCAGTTATCCGGGACAGGGCGTCCACGAGCAGTACTTC
clone_size: few; j_call: TRBJ2-1; d_call: -; v_call: TRBV6-1; cdr3_aa: CASIPDHTYNEQFF; cdr3_nt: TGTGCCAGCATCCCGGACCATACCTACAATGAGCAGTTCTTC
clone_size: -; j_call: TRBJ1-1; d_call: -; v_call: TRBV13; cdr3_aa: CASSLGVGSNTEAFF; cdr3_nt: TGTGCCAGCAGCTTAGGAGTAGGTAGTAACACTGAAGCTTTCTTT
clone_size: -; j_call: TRBJ2-3; d_call: -; v_call: TRBV30; cdr3_aa: CAWRGGADTQYF; cdr3_nt: TGTGCCTGGAGGGGCGGAGCAGATACGCAGTATTTT
clone_size: -; j_call: TRBJ2-1; d_call: -; v_call: TRBV2; cdr3_aa: CASSAGEGYNEQFF; cdr3_nt: TGTGCCAGCAGTGCAGGGGAGGGTTACAATGAGCAGTTCTTC
clone_size: -; j_call: TRBJ2-2; d_call: TRBD1; v_call: TRBV5-6; cdr3_aa: CASSYPTGGYTGELFF; cdr3_nt: TGTGCCAGCAGCTACCCCACAGGGGGCTATACCGGGGAGCTGTTTTTT
clone_size: -; j_call: TRBJ2-1; d_call: -; v_call: TRBV7-2; cdr3_aa: CASSLGRVVEGEQFF; cdr3_nt: TGTGCCAGCAGCTTGGGACGGGTTGTCGAGGGCGAGCAGTTCTTC
clone_size: -; j_call: TRBJ2-1; d_call: -; v_call: TRBV20-1; cdr3_aa: CSGSIYNEQFF; cdr3_nt: TGCAGCGGGAGCATCTACAATGAGCAGTTCTTC